This is a list of T cell receptor beta chains from one sample in a study of blood T cells in healthy people across ages. TCRdb re-called the 5' RACE reads through MiXCR, storing one row per CDR3 protein. Among approximately 1.5 million distinct CDR3 sequences listed, 35% to 45% were seen once. Material for sequencing was blood. Receptors originate from a woman younger than 30 in good health. CDR3s include the opening cysteine and the closing phenylalanine or tryptophan. A D gene is named only where the DNA matches it firmly. Where a row states a size, it is once, few, many or the class of an expanded clone; other rows omit it.

TRBV6-8,TRBJ2-1,.,few,TGTGCCAGCAGTTACTCGAGCCAACAACGGTCCTACAATGAGCAGTTCTTC,CASSYSSQQRSYNEQFF
TRBV20-1,TRBJ2-3,TRBD2,.,TGCAGTACTACACTCTTGGGACTAGCGGGGACAGATACGCAGTATTTT,CSTTLLGLAGTDTQYF
TRBV5-1,TRBJ2-3,TRBD1,.,TGCGCCAGCAGCTTAACACAGGGGCCAGATACGCAGTATTTT,CASSLTQGPDTQYF
TRBV2,TRBJ1-2,.,few,TGTGCCAGCAGTGTAATGGAGTACGGCTACACCTTC,CASSVMEYGYTF
TRBV12-3/TRBV12-4,TRBJ2-3,.,.,TGTGCCAGCAGTTTATGGAACCCGACTATCACCGGGACAGATACGCAGTATTTT,CASSLWNPTITGTDTQYF
TRBV11-2,TRBJ1-1,.,.,TGTGCCAGCAGCTTTGCCAGGATGTTCACTGAAGCTTTCTTT,CASSFARMFTEAFF
TRBV12-3/TRBV12-4,TRBJ2-2,.,once,TGTGCCAGCAGAGAGGGGGGCCCAGGGGCCGGGGAGCTGTTTTTT,CASREGGPGAGELFF
TRBV4-1,TRBJ2-7,.,few,TGCGCCAGCAGCCAAGGGTTATCCTCGAGCTCCTACGAGCAGTACTTC,CASSQGLSSSSYEQYF
TRBV7-9,TRBJ2-1,TRBD2,.,TGTGCCAGCAGCTTAATCCTAGCGGGGGCCTTCAATGAGCAGTTCTTC,CASSLILAGAFNEQFF
TRBV7-2,TRBJ1-2,.,few,TGTGCCAGCAGCTTAGGAATGGGGGACGGCTATGGCTACACCTTC,CASSLGMGDGYGYTF
TRBV10-1,TRBJ2-3,.,.,TGCGCCAGCAGTGAGTCGAGACGGGGGCCAGGTACGCAGTATTTT,CASSESRRGPGTQYF
TRBV6-5,TRBJ2-1,TRBD2,.,TGTGCCAGCAGTTGGGGGACTAGCGGGGGCTCCTACAATGAGCAGTTCTTC,CASSWGTSGGSYNEQFF
TRBV7-2,TRBJ1-4,.,few,TGTGCCAGCGGGTGGAGAGGGGCCGGAGCTATTGAAAAACTGTTTTTT,CASGWRGAGAIEKLFF
TRBV29-1,TRBJ1-4,TRBD1,few,TGCAGCGTCCGCCCGACAGGGCTGGGCGAAAAACTGTTTTTT,CSVRPTGLGEKLFF
TRBV20-1,TRBJ1-1,TRBD1,few,TGCAGTATGGACAGGGGAGGTACTGAAGCTTTCTTT,CSMDRGGTEAFF
TRBV6-5,TRBJ2-4,.,.,TGTGCCACTGCTCCTAGACAAGCCAAAAACATTCAGTACTTC,CATAPRQAKNIQYF
TRBV20-1,TRBJ2-1,TRBD2,few,TGCAGTGCTATGACTAGCGGGGGGTACAATGAGCAGTTCTTC,CSAMTSGGYNEQFF
TRBV29-1,TRBJ2-1,.,.,TGCAGCGCGGACTACGGGACCACCGATGAGCAGTTCTTC,CSADYGTTDEQFF
TRBV7-9,TRBJ1-1,.,.,TGTGCCAGCGGTAGATTAGGGAGGTTCAACACTGAAGCTTTCTTT,CASGRLGRFNTEAFF
TRBV7-9,TRBJ1-2,TRBD1,.,TGTGCCAGCAGCCCCCCCGGACAGGCCGGCCTCTATGGCTACACCTTC,CASSPPGQAGLYGYTF
TRBV28,TRBJ2-7,.,many,TGTGCCAGCAAAAGGGCTTGGGCTTCGGGGGAGCAGTACTTC,CASKRAWASGEQYF
TRBV29-1,TRBJ1-1,.,few,TGCAGCGCCTTTCGGGGAGGGTCACCGTCTACTGAAGCTTTCTTT,CSAFRGGSPSTEAFF
TRBV28,TRBJ1-5,.,few,TGTGCCAGCAGGAGAGGGTTCCAGCCCCAGCATTTT,CASRRGFQPQHF
TRBV5-1,TRBJ2-7,.,.,TGCGCCAGCAGCTTAGGGACACAGGTCTACGAGCAGTACTTC,CASSLGTQVYEQYF
TRBV4-1,TRBJ2-4,TRBD2,.,TGCGCCAGCAGTCAACCAAGACTAGCAACTACCAAAAACATTCAGTACTTC,CASSQPRLATTKNIQYF
TRBV5-5,TRBJ2-2,TRBD1,few,TGTGCCAGCAGCCACGGACAGGGGCGATACACCGGGGAGCTGTTTTTT,CASSHGQGRYTGELFF
TRBV27,TRBJ2-7,TRBD1,.,TGTGCCAGCAGTTTATCCCCGGGACAGGGGACCAAGCAGTACTTC,CASSLSPGQGTKQYF
TRBV2,TRBJ2-5,TRBD2,.,TGTGCCAGCAAGGGGAGACTAGCCGGTGAGCAGTACTTC,CASKGRLAGEQYF
TRBV29-1,TRBJ2-7,TRBD2,few,TGCAGCGTTGGCCTAGCGGTTGCCTCCTACGAGCAGTACTTC,CSVGLAVASYEQYF
TRBV4-1,TRBJ1-1,TRBD1,.,TGCGCCAGCAGCCAAGTTGATGGGGACAGAGGAAACACTGAAGCTTTCTTT,CASSQVDGDRGNTEAFF
TRBV25-1,TRBJ2-1,TRBD2,.,TGTGCCAGCAGTGAATTCGGGACTAGCGGGAGTAGTGAGCAGTTCTTC,CASSEFGTSGSSEQFF
TRBV6-5,TRBJ1-1,.,.,TGTGCCAGCAGTTACTTTGGGGGAGCTGAAGCTTTCTTT,CASSYFGGAEAFF
TRBV4-3,TRBJ2-1,.,.,TGCACCAGCAGCCAAGACCAACAGGGGAGGAGGTACAATGAGCAGTTCTTC,CTSSQDQQGRRYNEQFF
TRBV10-3,TRBJ2-3,TRBD1,.,TGTGCCATCAGTTTACAGGGGCCCCCCACAGATACGCAGTATTTT,CAISLQGPPTDTQYF
TRBV24-1,TRBJ2-1,.,.,TGTGCCACCAGTGACCATGGCCGGAGCTCCTACAATGAGCAGTTCTTC,CATSDHGRSSYNEQFF
TRBV3-1,TRBJ2-1,TRBD2,few,TGTGCCAGCAGCAGATCGGCTAGCGGGAGTAATGAGCAGTTCTTC,CASSRSASGSNEQFF
TRBV9,TRBJ2-3,.,.,TGTGCCAGCAGCGCTGAAGGCGGGACCCCGCCAGATACGCAGTATTTT,CASSAEGGTPPDTQYF
TRBV5-1,TRBJ1-2,.,.,TGCGCCAGCAGCACGGATTTAGGGCATGGCTACACCTTC,CASSTDLGHGYTF
TRBV28,TRBJ1-5,TRBD1,.,TGTGCCAGCAGTCTCTCGGACAGGGATAATCAGCCCCAGCATTTT,CASSLSDRDNQPQHF
TRBV29-1,TRBJ2-1,TRBD1,.,TGCAGCGTTGAAGATTTGGACAGGGGATACAATGAGCAGTTCTTC,CSVEDLDRGYNEQFF
TRBV12-3/TRBV12-4,TRBJ1-1,.,many,TGTGCCAGCAGCTTTTTGGTAACTGAAGCTTTCTTT,CASSFLVTEAFF
TRBV20-1,TRBJ2-3,.,.,TGCAGTGCTAGGGTTCCCCAGGGTAACACAGATACGCAGTATTTT,CSARVPQGNTDTQYF
TRBV12-3/TRBV12-4,TRBJ2-3,.,few,TGTGCCAGCAGCCTGAGTCTGGGACTGACAGATACGCAGTATTTT,CASSLSLGLTDTQYF